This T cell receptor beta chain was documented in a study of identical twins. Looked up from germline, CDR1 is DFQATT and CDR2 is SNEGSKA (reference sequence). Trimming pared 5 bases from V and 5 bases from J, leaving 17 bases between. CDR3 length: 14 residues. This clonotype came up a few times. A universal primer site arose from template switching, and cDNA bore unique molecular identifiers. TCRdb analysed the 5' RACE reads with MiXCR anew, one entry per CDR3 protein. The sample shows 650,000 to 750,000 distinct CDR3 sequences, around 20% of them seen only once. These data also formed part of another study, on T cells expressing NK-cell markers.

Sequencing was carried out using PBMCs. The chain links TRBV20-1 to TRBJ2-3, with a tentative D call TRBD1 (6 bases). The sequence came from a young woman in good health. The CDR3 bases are TGCAGTGCTTTACAGGGTACCATAGGAGATACGCAGTATTTT. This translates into CSALQGTIGDTQYF.